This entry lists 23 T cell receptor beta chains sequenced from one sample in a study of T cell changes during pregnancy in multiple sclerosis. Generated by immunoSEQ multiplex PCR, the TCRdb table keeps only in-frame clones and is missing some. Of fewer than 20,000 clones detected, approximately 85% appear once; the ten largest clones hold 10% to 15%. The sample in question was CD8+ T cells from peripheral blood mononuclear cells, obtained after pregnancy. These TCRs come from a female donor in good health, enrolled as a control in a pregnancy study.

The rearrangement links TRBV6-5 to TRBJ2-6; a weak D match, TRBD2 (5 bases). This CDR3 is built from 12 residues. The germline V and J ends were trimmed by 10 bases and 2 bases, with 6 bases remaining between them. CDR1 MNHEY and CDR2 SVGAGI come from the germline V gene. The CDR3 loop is CATGTGANVLTF. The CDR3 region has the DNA TGTGCCACGGGGACTGGGGCCAACGTCCTGACTTTC.

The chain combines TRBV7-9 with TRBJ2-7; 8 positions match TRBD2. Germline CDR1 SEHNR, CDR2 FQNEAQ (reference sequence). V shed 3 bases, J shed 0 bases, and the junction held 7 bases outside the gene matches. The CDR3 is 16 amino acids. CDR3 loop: CASSLRGAGSSYEQYF. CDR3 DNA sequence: TGTGCCAGCAGCTTGCGGGGGGCAGGGAGCTCCTACGAGCAGTACTTC.

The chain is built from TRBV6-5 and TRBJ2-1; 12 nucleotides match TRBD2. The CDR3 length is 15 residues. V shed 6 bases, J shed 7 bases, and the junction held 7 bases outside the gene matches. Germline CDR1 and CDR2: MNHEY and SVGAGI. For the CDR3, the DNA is TGTGCCAGCAGGGATTTGACTAGCGGGGGTAATGAGCAGTTCTTC. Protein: CASRDLTSGGNEQFF.

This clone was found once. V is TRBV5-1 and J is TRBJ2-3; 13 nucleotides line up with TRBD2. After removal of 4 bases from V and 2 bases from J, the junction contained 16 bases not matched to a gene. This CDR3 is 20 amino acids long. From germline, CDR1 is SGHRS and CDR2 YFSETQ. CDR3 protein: CASSPGLAGAIPSHTDTQYF. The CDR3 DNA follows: TGCGCCAGCAGCCCAGGACTAGCGGGGGCGATCCCATCTCACACAGATACGCAGTATTTT.

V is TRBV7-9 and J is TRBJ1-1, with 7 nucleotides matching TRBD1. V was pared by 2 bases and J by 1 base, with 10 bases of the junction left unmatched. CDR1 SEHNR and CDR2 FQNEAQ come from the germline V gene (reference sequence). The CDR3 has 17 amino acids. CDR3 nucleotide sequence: TGTGCCAGCAGCTTAACCCAGAGACAGGGAAGGAACACTGAAGCTTTCTTT. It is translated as CASSLTQRQGRNTEAFF.

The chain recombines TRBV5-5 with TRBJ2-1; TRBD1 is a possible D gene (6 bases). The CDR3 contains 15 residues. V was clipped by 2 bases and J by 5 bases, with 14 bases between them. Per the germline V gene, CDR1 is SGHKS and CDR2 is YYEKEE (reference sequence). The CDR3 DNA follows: TGTGCCAGCAGCTTCCTCCAGGGGATGAACAATGAGCAGTTCTTC. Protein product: CASSFLQGMNNEQFF.

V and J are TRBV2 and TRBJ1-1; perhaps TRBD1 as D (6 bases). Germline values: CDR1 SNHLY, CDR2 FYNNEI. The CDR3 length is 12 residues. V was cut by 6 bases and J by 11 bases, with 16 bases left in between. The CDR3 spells CASRAQGAKAFF. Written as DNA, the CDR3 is TGTGCCAGCAGGGCACAGGGAGCTAAGGCTTTCTTT.

For the CDR3, the DNA is TGTGCCAGCAGCTCGGCTCCCCCGGGGTACAATGAGCAGTTCTTC. Translated, it gives CASSSAPPGYNEQFF. The chain couples TRBV7-2 to TRBJ2-1; TRBD2 is a possible D gene (5 bases). There are 15 residues in the CDR3. The V gene lost 4 bases and the J gene lost 4 bases, with 14 bases spanning the gap. Germline-derived CDR1 and CDR2 are SGHTA and FQGNSA.

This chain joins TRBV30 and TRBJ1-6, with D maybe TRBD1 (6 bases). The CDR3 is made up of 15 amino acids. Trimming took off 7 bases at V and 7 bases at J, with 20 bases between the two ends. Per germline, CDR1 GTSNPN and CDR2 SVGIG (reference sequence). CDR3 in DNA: TGTGCCTTTTCTACCCCGGACAGCAGGAATTCACCCCTCCACTTT. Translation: CAFSTPDSRNSPLHF.

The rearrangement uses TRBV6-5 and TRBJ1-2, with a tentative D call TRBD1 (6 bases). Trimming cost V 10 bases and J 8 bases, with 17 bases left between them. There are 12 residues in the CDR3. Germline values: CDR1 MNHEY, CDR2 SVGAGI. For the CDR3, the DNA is TGTGCCACCACGGGGGGCGCGCGGGGCTACACCTTC. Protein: CATTGGARGYTF.

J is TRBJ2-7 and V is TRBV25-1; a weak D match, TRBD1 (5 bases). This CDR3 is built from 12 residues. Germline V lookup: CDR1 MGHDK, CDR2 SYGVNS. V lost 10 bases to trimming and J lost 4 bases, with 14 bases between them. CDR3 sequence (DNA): TGTGCCACCCGCCTTGGGGCGTACGAGCAGTACTTC. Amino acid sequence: CATRLGAYEQYF.

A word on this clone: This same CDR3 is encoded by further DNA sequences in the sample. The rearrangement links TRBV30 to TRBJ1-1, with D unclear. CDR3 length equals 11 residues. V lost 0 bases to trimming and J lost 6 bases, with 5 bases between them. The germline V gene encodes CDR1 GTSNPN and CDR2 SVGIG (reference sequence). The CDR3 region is CAWSVLAEAFF. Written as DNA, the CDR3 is TGTGCCTGGAGTGTACTGGCTGAAGCTTTCTTT.

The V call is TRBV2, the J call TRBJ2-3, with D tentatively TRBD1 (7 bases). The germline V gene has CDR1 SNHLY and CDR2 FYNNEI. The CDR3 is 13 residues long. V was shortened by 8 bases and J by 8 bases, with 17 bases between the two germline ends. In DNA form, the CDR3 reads TGTGCCAGCGAGGAGGGGGCGACCCCTACGCAGTATTTT. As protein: CASEEGATPTQYF.

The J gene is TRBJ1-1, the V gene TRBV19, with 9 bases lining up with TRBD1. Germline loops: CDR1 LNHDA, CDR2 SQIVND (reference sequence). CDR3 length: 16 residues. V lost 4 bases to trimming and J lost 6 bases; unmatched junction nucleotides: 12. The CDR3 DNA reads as TGTGCCAGTAGTACAAACCTCGGACAGGGGAGGGCTGAAGCTTTCTTT. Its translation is CASSTNLGQGRAEAFF.

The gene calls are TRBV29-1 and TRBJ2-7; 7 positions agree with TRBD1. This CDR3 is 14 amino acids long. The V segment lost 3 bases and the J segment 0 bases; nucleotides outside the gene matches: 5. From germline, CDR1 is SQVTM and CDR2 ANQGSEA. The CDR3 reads CSVDRTGLSYEQYF. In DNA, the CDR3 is TGCAGCGTTGATCGGACAGGCCTCTCCTACGAGCAGTACTTC.

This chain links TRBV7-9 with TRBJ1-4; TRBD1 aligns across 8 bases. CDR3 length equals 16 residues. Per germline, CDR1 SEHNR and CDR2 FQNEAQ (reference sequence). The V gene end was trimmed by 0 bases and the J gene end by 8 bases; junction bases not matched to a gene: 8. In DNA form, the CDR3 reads TGTGCCAGCAGCTTAGCCGGACAGGGAGGTGGCGAAAAACTGTTTTTT. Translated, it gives CASSLAGQGGGEKLFF.

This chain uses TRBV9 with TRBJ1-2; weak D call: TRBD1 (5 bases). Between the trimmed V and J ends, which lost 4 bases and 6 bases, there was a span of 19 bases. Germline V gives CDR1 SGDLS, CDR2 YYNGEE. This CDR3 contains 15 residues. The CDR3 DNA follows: TGTGCCAGCAGCCCCAACTCAGGGTACGTTCATGGCTACACCTTC. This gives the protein CASSPNSGYVHGYTF.

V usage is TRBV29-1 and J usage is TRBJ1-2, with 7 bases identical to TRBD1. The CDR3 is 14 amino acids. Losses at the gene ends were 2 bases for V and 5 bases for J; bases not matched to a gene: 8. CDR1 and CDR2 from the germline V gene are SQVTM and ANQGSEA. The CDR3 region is CSVERGDREYGYTF. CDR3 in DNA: TGCAGCGTTGAACGCGGTGACAGGGAATATGGCTACACCTTC.

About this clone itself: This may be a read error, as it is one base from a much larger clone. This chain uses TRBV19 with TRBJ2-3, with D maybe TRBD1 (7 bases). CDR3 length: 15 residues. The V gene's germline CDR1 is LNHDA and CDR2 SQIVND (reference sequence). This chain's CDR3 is CATEEGARGADAQYF. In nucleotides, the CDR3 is TGTGCCACCGAGGAGGGGGCGAGGGGCGCAGATGCGCAGTATTTT.

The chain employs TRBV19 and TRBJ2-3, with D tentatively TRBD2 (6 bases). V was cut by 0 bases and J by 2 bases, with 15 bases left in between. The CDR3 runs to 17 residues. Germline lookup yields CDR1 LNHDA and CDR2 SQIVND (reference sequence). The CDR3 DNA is TGTGCCAGTAGTATAGATGTTTTGATGGACTACACAGATACGCAGTATTTT. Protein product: CASSIDVLMDYTDTQYF.

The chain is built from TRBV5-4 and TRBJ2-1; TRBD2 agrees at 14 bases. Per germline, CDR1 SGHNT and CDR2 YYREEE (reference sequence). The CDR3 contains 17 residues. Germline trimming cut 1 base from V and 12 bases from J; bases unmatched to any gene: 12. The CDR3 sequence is CASSLPPGLAGGSVQFF. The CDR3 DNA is TGTGCCAGCAGCTTGCCTCCTGGACTAGCGGGGGGTAGTGTGCAGTTCTTC.

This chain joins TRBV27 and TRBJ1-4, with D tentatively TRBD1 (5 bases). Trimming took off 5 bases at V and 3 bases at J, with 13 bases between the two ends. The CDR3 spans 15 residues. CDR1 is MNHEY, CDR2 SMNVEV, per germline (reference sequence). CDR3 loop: CASSPLTAPNEKLFF. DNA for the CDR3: TGTGCCAGCAGTCCCCTGACAGCTCCTAATGAAAAACTGTTTTTT.

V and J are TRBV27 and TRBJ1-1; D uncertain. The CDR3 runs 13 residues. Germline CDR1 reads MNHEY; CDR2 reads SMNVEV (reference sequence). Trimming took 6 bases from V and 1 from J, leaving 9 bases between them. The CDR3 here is CASRAGQNTEAFF. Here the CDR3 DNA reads TGTGCCAGCAGGGCGGGTCAGAACACTGAAGCTTTCTTT.